Shown below are 23 T cell receptor beta chains from a single sample sequenced in a study of T cells in Graves' hyperthyroidism and ophthalmopathy. The TCR beta CDR3 regions underwent amplification using RNA transcripts as the source. The HTBI primer set drove a first-round RT-PCR of the TCR CDR3. In TCRdb, the multiplex PCR reads were re-called with MiXCR into one record per CDR3 protein. The sample records more than 150,000 distinct CDR3 sequences, around 15% being singletons. The specimen sequenced was blood. The source of these receptors is a woman in her fifties or sixties with Graves' hyperthyroidism.

In this sample, this clonotype turned up many times. The gene calls are TRBV7-9 and TRBJ1-6; 7 positions match TRBD1. CDR1 SEHNR and CDR2 FQNEAQ come from the germline V gene (reference sequence). V gave up 2 bases and J gave up 7 bases; unmatched junction bases: 8. The CDR3 is made up of 16 amino acids. The CDR3 DNA reads TGTGCCAGCAGCTTACCCTGGACAGGTAGAAATTCACCCCTCCACTTT. Its translation is CASSLPWTGRNSPLHF.

This clonotype was counted many times. V usage is TRBV28 and J usage is TRBJ1-6, with 8 bases identical to TRBD1. The CDR3 runs 18 residues. Losses at the gene ends were 3 bases for V and 7 bases for J; bases not matched to a gene: 14. Germline V gene data show CDR1 as MDHEN and CDR2 as SYDVKM. This chain's CDR3 is CASSFGKTRGLSNSPLHF. CDR3 in DNA: TGTGCCAGCAGTTTTGGGAAGACCAGGGGGCTGAGCAATTCACCCCTCCACTTT.

This clonotype was counted only a few times. This chain connects TRBV6-1 to TRBJ1-4; possibly TRBD1 for D (5 bases). V was cut by 5 bases and J by 4 bases, with 14 bases left in between. The CDR3 contains 15 residues. The germline CDR1 and CDR2 sequences are MNHNS and SASEGT. CDR3 amino acids: CASSQGLNINEKLFF. The CDR3 bases are TGTGCCAGCAGTCAGGGACTGAACATTAATGAAAAACTGTTTTTT.

This clonotype has just a few counts. A single base separates this from a much larger clone, so it may be a read error. No conserved phenylalanine or tryptophan is present at the end of the CDR3, so a read error is the likely explanation. The chain carries TRBV28 and TRBJ1-2; possibly TRBD1 for D (5 bases). The CDR3 has 13 residues. Germline CDR1 and CDR2: MDHEN and SYDVKM. V lost 7 bases and J lost 4, with 13 bases in between. CDR3: CASTQPGPYGYTL. The CDR3 DNA is TGTGCCAGCACCCAACCGGGGCCCTATGGCTACACCTTA.

This clonotype was counted many times. This chain links TRBV12-3 or TRBV12-4 with TRBJ1-2; TRBD1 matches 7 bases. The CDR3 is 13 amino acids. V was pared by 5 bases and J by 4 bases, with 4 bases of the junction left unmatched. The CDR3 here is CASSPRGLYGYTF. CDR3 DNA sequence: TGTGCCAGCAGTCCTAGGGGGCTCTATGGCTACACCTTC.

This clonotype was seen ten or more times. The V call is TRBV7-2, the J call TRBJ1-2; 7 bases are a match to TRBD1. The CDR3 spans 19 residues. The V segment lost 2 bases and the J segment 4 bases; nucleotides outside the gene matches: 19. Germline V lookup: CDR1 SGHTA, CDR2 FQGNSA. CDR3 residues: CASSLRHSGSGRGIYGYTF. Written as DNA, the CDR3 is TGTGCCAGCAGCTTAAGGCATAGTGGTTCAGGCAGGGGGATCTATGGCTACACCTTC.

This rearrangement joins TRBV5-1 to TRBJ1-1; D remains ambiguous. The CDR3 runs to 15 residues. In germline, CDR1 is SGHRS, CDR2 YFSETQ. Trimming cost V 4 bases and J 0 bases, with 13 bases left between them. CDR3 nucleotides: TGCGCCAGCAGCACCGGAAGAAGCATGAACACTGAAGCTTTCTTT. It encodes CASSTGRSMNTEAFF.

This clonotype came up many times. The rearrangement links TRBV19 to TRBJ1-1; 12 bases are a match to TRBD1. Germline V CDR1 and CDR2: LNHDA, SQIVND (reference sequence). Trimming removed 5 bases from V and 4 bases from J; junction bases left unmatched: 8. The CDR3 is made up of 16 amino acids. The CDR3 nucleotides are TGTGCCAGTAGTCCGGGACAGGGGGCTACTGGCACTGAAGCTTTCTTT. Its protein product is CASSPGQGATGTEAFF.

This clonotype has a count of ten or more. This chain connects TRBV15 to TRBJ2-1; D is unresolved. The CDR3 length is 14 residues. Germline-derived CDR1 and CDR2 are LNHNV and YYDKDF (reference sequence). V gave up 4 bases and J gave up 2 bases, with 9 bases separating them. The CDR3 DNA follows: TGTGCCACCAGCAAAGCCAGTCCCTACAATGAGCAGTTCTTC. Encoded protein: CATSKASPYNEQFF.

This clonotype was seen many times. This sequence joins TRBV2 and TRBJ2-6; TRBD1 is a possible D gene (5 bases). Germline V CDR1 and CDR2: SNHLY, FYNNEI. Trimming shortened V by 6 bases and J by 4 bases, and 16 bases separated the two germline ends. CDR3 length: 16 residues. CDR3 sequence reads: CASSARGAAGANVLTF. The CDR3 DNA follows: TGTGCCAGCAGCGCAAGGGGCGCCGCCGGGGCCAACGTCCTGACTTTC.

A few counts support this clonotype. The J gene is TRBJ1-1, the V gene TRBV18; TRBD1 agrees at 9 bases. V gave up 4 bases and J gave up 5 bases; unmatched junction bases: 8. This CDR3 is built from 15 residues. The V gene's germline CDR1 is KGHSH and CDR2 LQKENI. CDR3 sequence (DNA): TGTGCCAGCTCACGAGGACAGGGGTTCGGTACTGAAGCTTTCTTT. Translated, it gives CASSRGQGFGTEAFF.

This chain connects TRBV6-2 or TRBV6-3 to TRBJ1-1; possible D gene TRBD1, 5 bases. V dropped 3 bases and J dropped 4 bases, with 12 bases sitting between them. Germline-derived CDR1 and CDR2 are MNHEY and SVGEGT. The length of the CDR3 is 14 residues. The chain's CDR3 is CASSYEGSGTEAFF. The DNA of the CDR3 is TGTGCCAGCAGTTATGAGGGGTCCGGCACTGAAGCTTTCTTT.

A few counts support this clonotype. This rearrangement joins TRBV12-3 or TRBV12-4 to TRBJ2-3, with D perhaps TRBD1 (5 bases). The CDR3 is 12 amino acids. Deletions cut 7 bases from V and 7 bases from J, with 12 bases between. In DNA, the CDR3 is TGTGCCAGCAATTTTGACAGTCATACGCAGTATTTT. This gives the protein CASNFDSHTQYF.

This clonotype was seen many times. The chain employs TRBV6-1 and TRBJ1-1; no definite D call. V lost 6 bases and J lost 3, with 14 bases in between. Germline V CDR1 and CDR2: MNHNS, SASEGT. The CDR3 runs 14 residues. This CDR3 is CASRRLAQDTEAFF. CDR3 nucleotides: TGTGCCAGCAGGAGGCTCGCGCAGGACACTGAAGCTTTCTTT.

Worth noting for this clonotype: Given a much more abundant clone one base away, this may be a read error. V and J are TRBV4-2 and TRBJ2-2, with 10 nucleotides matching TRBD2. CDR3 size: 17 residues. The germline V gene encodes CDR1 LGHNA and CDR2 YNFKEQ. The CDR3 region has the DNA TGTGCCAGCAGCCAAGATGGAGCGGGGGGGAACGCCGGGGAGCTGTTTTTT. This translates into CASSQDGAGGNAGELFF.

This clonotype has a count of ten or more. The CDR3 DNA sequence: TGTGCCAGCAGCTTTATACCATCCGGCTACACCTTC. Residues: CASSFIPSGYTF. This rearrangement joins TRBV7-9 to TRBJ1-2; D is unclear. Germline values: CDR1 SEHNR, CDR2 FQNEAQ (reference sequence). CDR3 length: 12 amino acids. Trimming pared 3 bases from V and 8 bases from J, leaving 10 bases between.

Here the CDR3 reads CASSWGANTEAFF. The CDR3 DNA follows: TGTGCCAGCAGTTGGGGAGCAAACACTGAAGCTTTCTTT. The gene calls are TRBV28 and TRBJ1-1; D is ambiguous. The CDR3 runs 13 residues. CDR1 and CDR2 (germline): MDHEN, SYDVKM. Between the trimmed V and J ends, which lost 4 bases and 2 bases, there was a span of 8 bases.

This clonotype occurred many times. V gene TRBV20-1 combines with J gene TRBJ2-7; 7 nucleotides match TRBD1. The trim removed 0 bases at V and 4 bases at J, leaving 12 bases unmatched. The CDR3 length is 16 residues. CDR1 and CDR2 from the germline V gene are DFQATT and SNEGSKA (reference sequence). DNA of the CDR3: TGCAGTGCTAGAGATTTGGAGACAGGGAAGATTTACGAGCAGTACTTC. Its translation: CSARDLETGKIYEQYF.

This clonotype was seen at least ten times. The rearrangement joins TRBV20-1 to TRBJ2-7; a possible D gene is TRBD1 (6 bases). CDR3 size: 14 residues. The germline V and J ends were trimmed by 2 bases and 3 bases, with 14 bases remaining between them. Per germline, CDR1 DFQATT and CDR2 SNEGSKA (reference sequence). The CDR3 protein is CSARKEEGVYEQYF. CDR3 coding DNA: TGCAGTGCTAGAAAGGAAGAGGGGGTCTACGAGCAGTACTTC.

With respect to this clonotype: A much larger clone sits a single nucleotide away, making a read error possible. The chain has TRBV29-1 and TRBJ1-1; unclear D gene. V lost 5 bases and J 3 bases, leaving 16 bases between the germline ends. The CDR3 is 14 amino acids. The germline CDR1 and CDR2 sequences are SQVTM and ANQGSEA. DNA for the CDR3: TGCAGCGTTTTACACTCTGGGTCGGACACTGAAGCTTTCTTT. This sequence encodes CSVLHSGSDTEAFF.

The genes are TRBV20-1 and TRBJ2-2; TRBD1 agrees at 10 bases. CDR1 and CDR2 from the germline V gene are DFQATT and SNEGSKA (reference sequence). V gave up 3 bases and J gave up 6 bases; unmatched junction bases: 1. This CDR3 region has 13 residues. CDR3 sequence (DNA): TGCAGTGCTAGTGGACAGGGGGCCGGGGAGCTGTTTTTT. Translation: CSASGQGAGELFF.

This clonotype was counted between two and nine times. A read error is possible here, since a much larger clone lies one base away. The J gene is TRBJ1-2, the V gene TRBV7-9, with D hard to call. V shed 5 bases and J shed 4 bases, with 11 bases lying between them. This CDR3 comprises 13 residues. The V gene's germline CDR1 is SEHNR and CDR2 FQNEAQ (reference sequence). The CDR3 region is CASSHTYPYGYTF. The CDR3 coding sequence is TGTGCCAGCAGCCATACATATCCCTATGGCTACACCTTC.

This clonotype occurred many times. V gene TRBV18 combines with J gene TRBJ2-1, with D uncertain. The germline CDR1 and CDR2 sequences are KGHSH and LQKENI. The CDR3 consists of 16 residues. Between the trimmed V and J ends, which lost 2 bases and 0 bases, there was a span of 11 bases. The chain's CDR3 is CASSPFPPSSYNEQFF. CDR3 bases: TGTGCCAGCTCACCATTCCCTCCCAGCTCCTACAATGAGCAGTTCTTC.